The count of the clone carrying this T cell receptor (beta chain) is one. The sample belongs to a study of blood T cell repertoires in COVID-19. Overall study context: Sources were T cells, B-cell-depleted T cells, or PBMCs; the material itself was cDNA or gDNA.

TCRdb's copy holds only in-frame clones and misses some; the assay was immunoSEQ multiplex PCR. The sample has roughly 150,000 clones; over 70% are singletons. CDR1 MNHEY and CDR2 SVGAGI come from the germline V gene. The CDR3 consists of 15 residues. V lost 4 bases and J 4 bases, leaving 13 bases between the germline ends. The origin of this receptor is an elderly man with acute or convalescent COVID-19. The J gene is TRBJ1-4, the V gene TRBV6-5; TRBD1 is a possible D gene (6 bases). Input material: peripheral blood. The CDR3 loop reads CASSSGGAGNEKLFF. The CDR3 nucleotides read TGTGCCAGCAGTTCGGGGGGCGCGGGTAATGAAAAACTGTTTTTT.